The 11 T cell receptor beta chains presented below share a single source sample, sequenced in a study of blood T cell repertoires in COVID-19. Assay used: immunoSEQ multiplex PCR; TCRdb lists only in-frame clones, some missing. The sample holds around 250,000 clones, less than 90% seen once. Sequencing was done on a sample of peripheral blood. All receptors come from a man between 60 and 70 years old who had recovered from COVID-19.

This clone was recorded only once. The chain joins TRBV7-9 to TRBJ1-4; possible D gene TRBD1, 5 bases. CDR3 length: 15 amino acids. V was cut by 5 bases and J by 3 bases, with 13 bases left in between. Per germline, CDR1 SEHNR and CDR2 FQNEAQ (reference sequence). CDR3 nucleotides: TGTGCCAGCAGCCGGGGGGAGGCGGCTAATGAAAAACTGTTTTTT. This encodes CASSRGEAANEKLFF.

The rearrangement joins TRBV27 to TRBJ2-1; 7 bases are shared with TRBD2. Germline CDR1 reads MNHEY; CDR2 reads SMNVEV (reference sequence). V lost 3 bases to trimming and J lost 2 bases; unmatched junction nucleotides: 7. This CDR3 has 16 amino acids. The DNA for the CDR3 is TGTGCCAGCAGTTTCCCCTCGGGAGGCCCCTACAATGAGCAGTTCTTC. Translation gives CASSFPSGGPYNEQFF.

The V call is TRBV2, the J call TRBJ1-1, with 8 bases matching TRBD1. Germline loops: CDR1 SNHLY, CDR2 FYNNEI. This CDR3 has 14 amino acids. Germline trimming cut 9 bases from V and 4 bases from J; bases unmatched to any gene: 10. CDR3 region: CARRQQGVFTEAFF. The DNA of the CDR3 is TGTGCCAGGCGTCAACAGGGGGTGTTCACTGAAGCTTTCTTT.

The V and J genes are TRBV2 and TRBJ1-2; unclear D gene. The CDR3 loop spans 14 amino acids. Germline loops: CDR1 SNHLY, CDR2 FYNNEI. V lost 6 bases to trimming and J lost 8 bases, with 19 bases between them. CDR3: CASSPLLEGRGYTF. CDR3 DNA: TGTGCCAGCAGCCCTCTCTTGGAGGGTCGGGGCTACACCTTC.

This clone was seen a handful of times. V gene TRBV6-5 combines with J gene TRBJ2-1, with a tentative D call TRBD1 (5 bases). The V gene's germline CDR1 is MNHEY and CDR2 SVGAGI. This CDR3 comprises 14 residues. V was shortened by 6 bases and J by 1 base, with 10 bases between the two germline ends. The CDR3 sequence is CASRGLGSYNEQFF. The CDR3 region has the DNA TGTGCCAGCAGGGGGCTAGGTTCCTACAATGAGCAGTTCTTC.

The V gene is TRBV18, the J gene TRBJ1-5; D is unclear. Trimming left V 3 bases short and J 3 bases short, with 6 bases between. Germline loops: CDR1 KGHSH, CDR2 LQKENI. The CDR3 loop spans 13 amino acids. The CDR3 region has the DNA TGTGCCAGCTCACCCCAGAACAATCAGCCCCAGCATTTT. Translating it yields CASSPQNNQPQHF.

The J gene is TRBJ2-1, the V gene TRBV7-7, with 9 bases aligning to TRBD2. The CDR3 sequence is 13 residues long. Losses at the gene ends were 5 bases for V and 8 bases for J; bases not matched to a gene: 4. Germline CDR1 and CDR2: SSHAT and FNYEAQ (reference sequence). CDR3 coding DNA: TGTGCCAGCAGCGTGGGACTAGCCCATGAGCAGTTCTTC. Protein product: CASSVGLAHEQFF.

The CDR3 here is CAWSVDSYGYTF. The CDR3 nucleotides are TGTGCCTGGAGTGTAGACAGCTATGGCTACACCTTC. The gene calls are TRBV30 and TRBJ1-2, with a possible D match to TRBD1 (5 bases). Trimming cost V 0 bases and J 4 bases, with 6 bases left between them. In germline, CDR1 is GTSNPN, CDR2 SVGIG (reference sequence). This CDR3 is 12 amino acids long.

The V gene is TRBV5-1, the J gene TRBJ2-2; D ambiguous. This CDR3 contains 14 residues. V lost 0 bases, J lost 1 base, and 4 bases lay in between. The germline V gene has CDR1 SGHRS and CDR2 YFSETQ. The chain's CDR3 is CASSLGENTGELFF. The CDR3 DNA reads TGCGCCAGCAGCTTGGGAGAGAACACCGGGGAGCTGTTTTTT.

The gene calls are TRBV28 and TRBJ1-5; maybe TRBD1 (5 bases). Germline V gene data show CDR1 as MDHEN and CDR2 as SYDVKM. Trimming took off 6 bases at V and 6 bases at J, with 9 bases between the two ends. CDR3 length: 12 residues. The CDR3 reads CASSSGFQPQHF. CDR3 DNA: TGTGCCAGCAGCTCAGGGTTTCAGCCCCAGCATTTT.

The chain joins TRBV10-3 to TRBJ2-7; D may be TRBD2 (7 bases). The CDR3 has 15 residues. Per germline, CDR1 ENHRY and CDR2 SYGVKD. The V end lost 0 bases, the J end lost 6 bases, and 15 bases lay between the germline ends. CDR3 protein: CAISESLGGRGEQYF. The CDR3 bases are TGTGCCATCAGTGAGTCCCTCGGGGGGCGAGGCGAGCAGTACTTC.